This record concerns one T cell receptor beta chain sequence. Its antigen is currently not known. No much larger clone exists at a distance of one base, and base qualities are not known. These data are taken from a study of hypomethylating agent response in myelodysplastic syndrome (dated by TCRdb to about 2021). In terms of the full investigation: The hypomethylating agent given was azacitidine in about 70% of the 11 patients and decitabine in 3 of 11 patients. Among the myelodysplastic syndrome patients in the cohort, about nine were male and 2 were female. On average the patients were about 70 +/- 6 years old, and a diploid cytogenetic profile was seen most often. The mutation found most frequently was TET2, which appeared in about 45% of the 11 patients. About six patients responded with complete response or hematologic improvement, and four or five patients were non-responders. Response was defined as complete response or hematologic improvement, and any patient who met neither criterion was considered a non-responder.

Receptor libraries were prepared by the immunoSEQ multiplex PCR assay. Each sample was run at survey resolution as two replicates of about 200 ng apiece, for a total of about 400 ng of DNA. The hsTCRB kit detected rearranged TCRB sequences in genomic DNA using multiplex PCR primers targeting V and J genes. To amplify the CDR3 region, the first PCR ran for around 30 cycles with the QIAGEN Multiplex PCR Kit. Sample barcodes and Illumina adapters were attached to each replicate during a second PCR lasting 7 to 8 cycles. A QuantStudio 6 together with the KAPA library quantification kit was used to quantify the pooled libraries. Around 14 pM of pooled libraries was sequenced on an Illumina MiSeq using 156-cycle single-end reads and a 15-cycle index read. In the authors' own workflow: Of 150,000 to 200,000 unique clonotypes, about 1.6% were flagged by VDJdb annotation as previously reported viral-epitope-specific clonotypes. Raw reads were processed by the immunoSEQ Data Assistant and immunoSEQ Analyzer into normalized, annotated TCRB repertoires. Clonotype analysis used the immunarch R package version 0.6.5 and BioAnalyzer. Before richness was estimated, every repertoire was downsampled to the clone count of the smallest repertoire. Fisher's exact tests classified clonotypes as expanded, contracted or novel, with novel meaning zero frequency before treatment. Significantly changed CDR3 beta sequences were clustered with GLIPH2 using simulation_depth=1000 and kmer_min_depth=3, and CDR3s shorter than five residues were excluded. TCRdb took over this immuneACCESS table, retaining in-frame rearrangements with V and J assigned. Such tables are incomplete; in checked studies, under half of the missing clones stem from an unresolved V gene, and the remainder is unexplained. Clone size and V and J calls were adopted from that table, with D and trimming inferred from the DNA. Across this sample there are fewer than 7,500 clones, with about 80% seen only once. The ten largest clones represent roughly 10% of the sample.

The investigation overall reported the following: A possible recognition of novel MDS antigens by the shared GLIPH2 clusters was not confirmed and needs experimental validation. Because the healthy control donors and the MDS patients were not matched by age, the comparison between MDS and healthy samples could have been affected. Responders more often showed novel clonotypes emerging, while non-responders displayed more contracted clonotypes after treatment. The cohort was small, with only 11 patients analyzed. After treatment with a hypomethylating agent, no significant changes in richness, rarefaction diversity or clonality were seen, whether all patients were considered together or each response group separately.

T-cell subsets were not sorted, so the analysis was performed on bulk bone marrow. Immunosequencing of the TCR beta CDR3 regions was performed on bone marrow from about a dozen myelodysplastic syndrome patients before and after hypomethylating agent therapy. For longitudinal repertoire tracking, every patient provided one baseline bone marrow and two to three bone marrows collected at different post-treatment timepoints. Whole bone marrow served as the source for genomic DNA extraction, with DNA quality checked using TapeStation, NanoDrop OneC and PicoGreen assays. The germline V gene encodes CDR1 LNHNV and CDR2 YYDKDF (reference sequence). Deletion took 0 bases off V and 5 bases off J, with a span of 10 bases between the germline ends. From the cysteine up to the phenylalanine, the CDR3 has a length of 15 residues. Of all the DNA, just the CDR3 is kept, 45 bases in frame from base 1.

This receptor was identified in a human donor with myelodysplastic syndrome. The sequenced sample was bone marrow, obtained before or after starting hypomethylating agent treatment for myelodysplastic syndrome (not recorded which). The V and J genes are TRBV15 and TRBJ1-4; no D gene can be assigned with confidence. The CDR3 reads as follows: CATSRDGFENEKLFF. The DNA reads TGTGCCACCAGCAGAGATGGCTTCGAAAATGAAAAACTGTTTTTT.